The 6 T cell receptor beta chains in this list originate from one sample, sequenced in a study of CD8 T cells in Susac syndrome. It was with random hexamers that roughly 0.45 to 1 ug RNA was reverse transcribed. TCRdb passed the immunoSEQ multiplex PCR reads through MiXCR, listing each CDR3 protein once. The table records approximately 200,000 distinct CDR3 sequences, about 93% of them present only once. The sample was CD8+ T cells from PBMCs. The source is a human donor with multiple sclerosis.

The V call is TRBV19, the J call TRBJ2-1; TRBD1 matches 7 bases. CDR3 size: 15 residues. Germline V lookup: CDR1 LNHDA, CDR2 SQIVND (reference sequence). V was clipped by 9 bases and J by 5 bases; unmatched bases: 13. This CDR3 reads CARGTRDSPNNEQFF. CDR3 DNA sequence: TGTGCCAGGGGGACCCGGGACAGCCCCAACAATGAGCAGTTCTTC.

The V and J genes are TRBV19 and TRBJ1-5; no reliable D call. There are 15 residues in the CDR3. Germline V CDR1 and CDR2: LNHDA, SQIVND (reference sequence). Trimming removed 5 bases at V and 5 bases at J, with 16 bases between. CDR3 DNA: TGTGCCAGTAGTCCCTATGGACGGGGTCATCAGCCCCAGCATTTT. This gives the protein CASSPYGRGHQPQHF. The full variable domain, with the rest looked up from reference TRBV19 and TRBJ1-5, is DGGITQSPKYLFRKEGQNVTLSCEQNLNHDAMYWYRQDPGQGLRLIYYSQIVNDFQKGDIAEGYSVSREKKESFPLTVTSAQKNPTAFYLCASSPYGRGHQPQHFGDGTRLSIL.

In DNA form, the CDR3 reads TGCAGTGCTAGACTCGGAAACATTCAGTACTTC. Its protein product is CSARLGNIQYF. The chain joins TRBV20-1 to TRBJ2-4; no clear D gene. CDR1 is DFQATT, CDR2 SNEGSKA, per germline (reference sequence). This CDR3 has 11 amino acids. V was shortened by 2 bases and J by 6 bases, with 5 bases between the two germline ends.

The V and J genes are TRBV7-6 and TRBJ2-7, with D perhaps matching TRBD1 or TRBD2 (5 bases each). The CDR3 consists of 16 residues. V dropped 1 base and J dropped 2 bases, with 15 bases sitting between them. Germline V CDR1 and CDR2: SGHVS, FNYEAQ. DNA of the CDR3: TGTGCCAGCAGCTTAGTCCCTCAAGGGACCCCCTACGAGCAGTACTTC. It specifies CASSLVPQGTPYEQYF. Full variable domain (remainder filled in from reference TRBV7-6 and TRBJ2-7): GAGVSQSPRYKVTKRGQDVALRCDPISGHVSLYWYRQALGQGPEFLTYFNYEAQQDKSGLPNDRFSAERPEGSISTLTIQRTEQRDSAMYRCASSLVPQGTPYEQYFGPGTRLTVT.

In its sample, this clonotype was seen a few times. The V call is TRBV5-8, the J call TRBJ1-1; D ambiguous. V lost 0 bases and J 5 bases, leaving 5 bases between the germline ends. Germline V gene data show CDR1 as SGHTS and CDR2 as YDEGEE. The CDR3 sequence is 12 residues long. The CDR3 coding sequence is TGTGCCAGCAGCTTGGACCCGACTGAAGCTTTCTTT. Its protein product is CASSLDPTEAFF.

This clonotype was found once. The chain has TRBV9 and TRBJ1-2; tentatively, D is TRBD1 (6 bases). CDR1 and CDR2 (germline): SGDLS, YYNGEE. V was pared by 6 bases and J by 6 bases, with 12 bases between. This CDR3 is built from 12 residues. DNA for the CDR3: TGTGCCAGCACCTCGGGGGCGGATGGCTACACCTTC. This encodes CASTSGADGYTF.